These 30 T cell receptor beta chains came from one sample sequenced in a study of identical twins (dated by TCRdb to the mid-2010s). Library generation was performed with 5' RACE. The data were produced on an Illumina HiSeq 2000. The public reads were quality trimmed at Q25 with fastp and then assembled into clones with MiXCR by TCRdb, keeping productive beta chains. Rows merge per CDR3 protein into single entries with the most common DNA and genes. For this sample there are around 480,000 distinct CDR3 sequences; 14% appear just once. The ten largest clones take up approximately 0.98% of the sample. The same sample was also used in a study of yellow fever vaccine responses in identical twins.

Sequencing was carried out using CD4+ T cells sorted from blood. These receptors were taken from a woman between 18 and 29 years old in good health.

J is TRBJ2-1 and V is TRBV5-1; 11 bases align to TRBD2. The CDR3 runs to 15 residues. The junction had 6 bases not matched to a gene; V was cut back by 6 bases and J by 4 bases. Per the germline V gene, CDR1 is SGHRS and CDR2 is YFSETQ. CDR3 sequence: CASTDSGGGYNEQFF. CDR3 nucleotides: TGCGCCAGCACCGATAGCGGGGGGGGTTACAATGAGCAGTTCTTC.

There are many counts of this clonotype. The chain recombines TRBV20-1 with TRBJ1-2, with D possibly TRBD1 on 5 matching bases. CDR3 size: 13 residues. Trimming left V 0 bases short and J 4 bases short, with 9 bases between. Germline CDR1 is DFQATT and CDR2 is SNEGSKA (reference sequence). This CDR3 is CSARDPTAYGYTF. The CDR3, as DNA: TGCAGTGCTAGAGATCCGACAGCCTATGGCTACACCTTC.

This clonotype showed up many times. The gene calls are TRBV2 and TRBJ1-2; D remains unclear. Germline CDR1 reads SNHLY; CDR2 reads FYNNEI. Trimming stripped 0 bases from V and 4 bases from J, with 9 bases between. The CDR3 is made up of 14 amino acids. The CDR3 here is CASSEASVVYGYTF. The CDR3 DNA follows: TGTGCCAGCAGTGAAGCGTCAGTGGTCTATGGCTACACCTTC.

CDR3 region: CASRVVGSAYEQYF. The DNA for the CDR3 is TGTGCCAGCAGGGTCGTGGGTTCGGCCTACGAGCAGTACTTC. J is TRBJ2-7 and V is TRBV27, with D hard to call. Per the germline V gene, CDR1 is MNHEY and CDR2 is SMNVEV (reference sequence). Trimming took off 6 bases at V and 2 bases at J, with 14 bases between the two ends. The CDR3 covers 14 residues.

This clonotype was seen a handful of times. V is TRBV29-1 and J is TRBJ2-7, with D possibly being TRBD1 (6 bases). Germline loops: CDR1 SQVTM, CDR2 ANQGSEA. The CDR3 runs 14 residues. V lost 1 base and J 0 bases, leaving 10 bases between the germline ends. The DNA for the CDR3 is TGCAGCGTTGAAGTTTCGGACAGCTCCTACGAGCAGTACTTC. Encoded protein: CSVEVSDSSYEQYF.

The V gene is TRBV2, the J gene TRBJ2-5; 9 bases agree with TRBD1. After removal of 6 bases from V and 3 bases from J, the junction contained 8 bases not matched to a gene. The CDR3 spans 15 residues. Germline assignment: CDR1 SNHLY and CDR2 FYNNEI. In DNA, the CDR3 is TGTGCCAGCAGACCACAGGGGGCTCCGGAAGAGACCCAGTACTTC. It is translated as CASRPQGAPEETQYF.

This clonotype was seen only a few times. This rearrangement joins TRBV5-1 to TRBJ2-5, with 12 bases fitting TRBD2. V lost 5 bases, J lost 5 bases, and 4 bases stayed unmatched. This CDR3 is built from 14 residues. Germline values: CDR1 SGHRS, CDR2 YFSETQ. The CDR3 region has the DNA TGCGCCAGCAGGGTGACTAGCGGGGGTGAGACCCAGTACTTC. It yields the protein CASRVTSGGETQYF.

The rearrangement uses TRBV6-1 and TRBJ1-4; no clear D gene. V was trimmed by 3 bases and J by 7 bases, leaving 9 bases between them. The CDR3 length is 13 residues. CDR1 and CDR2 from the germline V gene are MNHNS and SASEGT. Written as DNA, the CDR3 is TGTGCCAGCAGTGACCAAGGTTTTGAAAAACTGTTTTTT. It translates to CASSDQGFEKLFF.

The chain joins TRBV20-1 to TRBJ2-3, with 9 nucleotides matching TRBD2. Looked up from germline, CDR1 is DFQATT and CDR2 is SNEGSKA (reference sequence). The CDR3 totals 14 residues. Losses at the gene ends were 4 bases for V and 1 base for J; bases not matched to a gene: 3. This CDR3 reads CSATWTSGTDTQYF. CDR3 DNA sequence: TGCAGTGCTACATGGACTAGCGGCACAGATACGCAGTATTTT.

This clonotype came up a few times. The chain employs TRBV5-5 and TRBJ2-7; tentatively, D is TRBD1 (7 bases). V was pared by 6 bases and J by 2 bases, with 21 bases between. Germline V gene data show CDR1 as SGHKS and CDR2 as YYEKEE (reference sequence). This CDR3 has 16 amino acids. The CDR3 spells CASTRTEGAGTYEQYF. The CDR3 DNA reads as TGTGCCAGCACCAGAACCGAGGGGGCGGGAACCTACGAGCAGTACTTC. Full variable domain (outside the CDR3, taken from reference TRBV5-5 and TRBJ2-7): DAGVTQSPTHLIKTRGQQVTLRCSPISGHKSVSWYQQVLGQGPQFIFQYYEKEERGRGNFPDRFSARQFPNYSSELNVNALLLGDSALYLCASTRTEGAGTYEQYFGPGTRLTVT.

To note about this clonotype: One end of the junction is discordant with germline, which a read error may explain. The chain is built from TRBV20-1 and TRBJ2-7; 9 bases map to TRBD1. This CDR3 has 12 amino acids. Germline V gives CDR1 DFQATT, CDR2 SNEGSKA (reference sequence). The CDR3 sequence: CSATRTGDEQYF. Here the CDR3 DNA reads TGCAGTGCTACCCGGACAGGGGACGAGCAGTACTTT.

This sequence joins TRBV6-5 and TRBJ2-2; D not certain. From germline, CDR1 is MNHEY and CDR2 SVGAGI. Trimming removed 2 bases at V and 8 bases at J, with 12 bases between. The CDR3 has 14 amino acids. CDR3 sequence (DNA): TGTGCCAGCAGTTACCCCGCAGCAAGGGGGGAGCTGTTTTTT. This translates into CASSYPAARGELFF.

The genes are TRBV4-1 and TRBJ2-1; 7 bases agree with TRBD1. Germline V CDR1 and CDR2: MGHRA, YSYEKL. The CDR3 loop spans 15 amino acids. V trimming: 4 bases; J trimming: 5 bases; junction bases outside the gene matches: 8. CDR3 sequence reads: CASSLSRQGNNEQFF. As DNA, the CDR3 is TGCGCCAGCAGCCTGTCACGACAGGGTAACAATGAGCAGTTCTTC.

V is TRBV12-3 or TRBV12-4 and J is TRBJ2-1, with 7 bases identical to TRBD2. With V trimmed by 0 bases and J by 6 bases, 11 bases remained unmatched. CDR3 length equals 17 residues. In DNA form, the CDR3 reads TGTGCCAGCAGTTTAGCGCGTTTGAGCGGGGTGGGCAATGAGCAGTTCTTC. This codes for CASSLARLSGVGNEQFF.

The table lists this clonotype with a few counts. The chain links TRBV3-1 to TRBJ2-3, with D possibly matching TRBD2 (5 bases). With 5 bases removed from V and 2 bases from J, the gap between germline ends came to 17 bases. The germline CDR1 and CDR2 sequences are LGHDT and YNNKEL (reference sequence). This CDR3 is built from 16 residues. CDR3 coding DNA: TGTGCCAGCAGCTCCGGGGTCCGGGGATACACAGATACGCAGTATTTT. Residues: CASSSGVRGYTDTQYF.

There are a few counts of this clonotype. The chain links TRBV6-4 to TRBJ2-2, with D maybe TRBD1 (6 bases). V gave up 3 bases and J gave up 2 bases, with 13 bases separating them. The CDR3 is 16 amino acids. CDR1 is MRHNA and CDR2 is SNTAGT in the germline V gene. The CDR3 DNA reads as TGTGCCAGCAGTGAGTGGGCAGGGGATAACACCGGGGAGCTGTTTTTT. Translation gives CASSEWAGDNTGELFF.

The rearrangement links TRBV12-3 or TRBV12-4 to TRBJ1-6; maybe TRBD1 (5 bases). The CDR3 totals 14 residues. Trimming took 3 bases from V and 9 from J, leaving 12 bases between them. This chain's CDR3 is CASSLIGVGSPLHF. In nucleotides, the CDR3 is TGTGCCAGCAGTTTGATAGGGGTGGGTTCACCCCTCCACTTT.

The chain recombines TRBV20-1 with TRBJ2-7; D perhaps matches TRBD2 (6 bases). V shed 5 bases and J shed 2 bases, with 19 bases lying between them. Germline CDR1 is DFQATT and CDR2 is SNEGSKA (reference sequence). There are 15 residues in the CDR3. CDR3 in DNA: TGCAGTGCTGACCGGTACGGGGGAGACCCCTACGAGCAGTACTTC. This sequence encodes CSADRYGGDPYEQYF.

The CDR3 protein is CSASYQGVNNQPQHF. CDR3 nucleotide sequence: TGCAGTGCTTCCTACCAGGGTGTGAACAATCAGCCCCAGCATTTT. V is TRBV20-1 and J is TRBJ1-5; D possibly corresponds to TRBD1 (5 bases). The CDR3 runs to 15 residues. Germline V gives CDR1 DFQATT, CDR2 SNEGSKA (reference sequence). The V end lost 5 bases, the J end lost 3 bases, and 17 bases lay between the germline ends.

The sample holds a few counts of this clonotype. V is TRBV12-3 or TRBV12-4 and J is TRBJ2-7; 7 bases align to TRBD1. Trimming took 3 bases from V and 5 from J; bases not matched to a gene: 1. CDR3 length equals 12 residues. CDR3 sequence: CASSLDRHEQYF. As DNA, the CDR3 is TGTGCCAGCAGTTTGGACAGGCACGAGCAGTACTTC.

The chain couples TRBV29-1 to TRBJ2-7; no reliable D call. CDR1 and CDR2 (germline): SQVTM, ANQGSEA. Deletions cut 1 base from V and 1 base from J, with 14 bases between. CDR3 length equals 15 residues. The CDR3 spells CSVEVDTHQSYEQYF. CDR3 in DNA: TGCAGCGTTGAAGTCGACACACATCAGTCCTACGAGCAGTACTTC.

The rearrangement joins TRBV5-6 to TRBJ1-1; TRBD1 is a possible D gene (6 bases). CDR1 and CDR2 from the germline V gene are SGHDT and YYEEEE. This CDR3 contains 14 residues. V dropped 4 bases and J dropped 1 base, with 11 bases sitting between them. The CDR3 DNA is TGTGCCAGCAGCGCCGGGACACAGAACACTGAAGCTTTCTTT. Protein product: CASSAGTQNTEAFF.

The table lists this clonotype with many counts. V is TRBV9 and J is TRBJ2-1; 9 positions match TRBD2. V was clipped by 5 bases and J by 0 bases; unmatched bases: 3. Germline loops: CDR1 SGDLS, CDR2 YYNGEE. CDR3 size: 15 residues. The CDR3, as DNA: TGTGCCAGCAGTGTTAGCGGGAGCTCCTACAATGAGCAGTTCTTC. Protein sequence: CASSVSGSSYNEQFF.

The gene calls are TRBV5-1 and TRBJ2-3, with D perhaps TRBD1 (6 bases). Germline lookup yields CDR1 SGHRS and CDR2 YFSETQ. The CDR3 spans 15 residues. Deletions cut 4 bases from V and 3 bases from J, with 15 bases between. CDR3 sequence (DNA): TGCGCCAGCAGCCCCCGGGGACACGAGACAGATACGCAGTATTTT. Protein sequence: CASSPRGHETDTQYF.

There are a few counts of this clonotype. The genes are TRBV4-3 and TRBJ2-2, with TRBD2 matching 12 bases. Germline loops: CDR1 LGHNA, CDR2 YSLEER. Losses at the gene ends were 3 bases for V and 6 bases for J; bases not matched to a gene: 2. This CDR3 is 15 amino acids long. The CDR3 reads CASSQTSGSSGELFF. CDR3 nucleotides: TGCGCCAGCAGCCAGACTAGCGGGAGTTCCGGGGAGCTGTTTTTT.

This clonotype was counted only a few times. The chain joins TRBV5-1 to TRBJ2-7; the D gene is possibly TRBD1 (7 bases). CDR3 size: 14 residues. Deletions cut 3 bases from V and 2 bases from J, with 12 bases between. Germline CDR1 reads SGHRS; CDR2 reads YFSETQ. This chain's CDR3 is CASSSGGRPYEQYF. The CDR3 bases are TGCGCCAGCAGCTCAGGGGGGCGGCCCTACGAGCAGTACTTC.

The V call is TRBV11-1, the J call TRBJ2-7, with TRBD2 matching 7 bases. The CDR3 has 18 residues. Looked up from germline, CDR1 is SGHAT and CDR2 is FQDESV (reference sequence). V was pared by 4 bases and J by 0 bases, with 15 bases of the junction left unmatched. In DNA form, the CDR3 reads TGTGCCAGCAGCTCTACCGTACAACTAGCGCCGAGCTCCTACGAGCAGTACTTC. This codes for CASSSTVQLAPSSYEQYF. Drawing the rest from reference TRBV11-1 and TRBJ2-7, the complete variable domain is EAEVAQSPRYKITEKSQAVAFWCDPISGHATLYWYRQILGQGPELLVQFQDESVVDDSQLPKDRFSAERLKGVDSTLKIQPAELGDSAMYLCASSSTVQLAPSSYEQYFGPGTRLTVT.

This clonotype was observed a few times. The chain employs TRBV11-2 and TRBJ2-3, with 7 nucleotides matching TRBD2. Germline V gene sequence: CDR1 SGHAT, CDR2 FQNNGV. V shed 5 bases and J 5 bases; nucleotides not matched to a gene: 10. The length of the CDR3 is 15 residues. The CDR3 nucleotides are TGTGCCAGCAGCACATGGCGCGGGAGTAAAGATACGCAGTATTTT. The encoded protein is CASSTWRGSKDTQYF.

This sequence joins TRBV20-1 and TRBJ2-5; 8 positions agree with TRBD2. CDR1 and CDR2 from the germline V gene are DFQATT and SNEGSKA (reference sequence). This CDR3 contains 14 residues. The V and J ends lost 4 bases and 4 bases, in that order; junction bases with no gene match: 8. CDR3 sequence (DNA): TGCAGTGCTAACCGAGCGGGGGCACCAGAGACCCAGTACTTC. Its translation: CSANRAGAPETQYF.

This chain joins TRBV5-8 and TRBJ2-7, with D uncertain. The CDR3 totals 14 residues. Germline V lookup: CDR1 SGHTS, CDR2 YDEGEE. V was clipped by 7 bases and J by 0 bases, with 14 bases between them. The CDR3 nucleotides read TGTGCCAGCCGGAGCAGACGATCCTCCTACGAGCAGTACTTC. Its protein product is CASRSRRSSYEQYF.